A selection of T cell receptor beta chains follows, all from one sample in a study of blood T cell repertoires in COVID-19. Libraries were prepared by immunoSEQ multiplex PCR; TCRdb keeps only in-frame clonotypes and omits some of them. The sample lists a few hundred thousand clones; about 86% were seen once. Sequencing was carried out using peripheral blood. Source of these receptors: a woman between 45 and 65 years old with acute or convalescent COVID-19. Each CDR3 is given with its conserved first and last residue. D genes are given only for firm matches. The size entry is marked missing in some rows and otherwise reads once, few, many or a size class.

NA,TRBD1,TRBV19,TRBJ2-1,TGTGCCAGTAGTAGGGACAGAAGCTCCTACAATGAGCAGTTCTTC,CASSRDRSSYNEQFF
few,TRBD2,TRBV6-4,TRBJ2-5,TGTGCCAGCAGTGCAACTAGCGGGGGGCAAGAGACCCAGTACTTC,CASSATSGGQETQYF
NA,NA,TRBV4-3,TRBJ1-2,TGCGCCAGCAGCCAAGGGGCGAGCAACTATGGCTACACCTTC,CASSQGASNYGYTF
NA,NA,TRBV21-1,TRBJ2-6,TGTGCCAGCAGGGTTAGGACTGACGACACTGGGGCCAACGTCCTGACTTTC,CASRVRTDDTGANVLTF
NA,NA,TRBV10-3,TRBJ2-5,TGTGCCTCCTCAGGGGAAGGGGAGACCCAGTACTTC,CASSGEGETQYF
few,NA,TRBV10-3,TRBJ1-1,TGTGCCATCAGTACACAGGAAACTGAAGCTTTCTTT,CAISTQETEAFF
NA,NA,TRBV19,TRBJ2-3,TGTGCCAGTAGGGAGGGGGGGAACACAGATACGCAGTATTTT,CASREGGNTDTQYF
NA,TRBD1,TRBV30,TRBJ1-2,TGTGCCTGGAGTGCGGGACAGGGGCGAGGCTACACCTTC,CAWSAGQGRGYTF
NA,TRBD1,TRBV24-1,TRBJ2-1,TGTGCCACCAGTGATCCCCGGACAGGGCCACCCTACAATGAGCAGTTCTTC,CATSDPRTGPPYNEQFF
NA,NA,TRBV5-1,TRBJ1-4,TGCGCCAGCTCCGCCTCCGGGGGAGTTAATGAAAAACTGTTTTTT,CASSASGGVNEKLFF
NA,TRBD2,TRBV28,TRBJ2-1,TGTGCCAGCACTGGTGCTAGCGGGAAGGCTTACAATGAGCAGTTCTTC,CASTGASGKAYNEQFF
NA,NA,TRBV7-2,TRBJ1-2,TGTGCCAGCAGCTTATCGGTCGGGGGCTACACCTTC,CASSLSVGGYTF
NA,TRBD2,TRBV7-2,TRBJ2-4,TGTGCCAGCAGCTTATTTAACGGGGGGGCCAAAAACATTCAGTACTTC,CASSLFNGGAKNIQYF
NA,NA,TRBV23-1,TRBJ2-3,TGCGCCAGCAGTCGGCTTGGGGGGTATTGCACAGATACGCAGTATTTT,CASSRLGGYCTDTQYF
NA,TRBD1,TRBV7-3,TRBJ1-2,TGTGCCAGCAGCCCGACGGGACAGGCACCATTAGGCTACACCTTC,CASSPTGQAPLGYTF
NA,TRBD2,TRBV10-1,TRBJ2-3,TGCGCCAGCGGCGGGGGGACCACAGATACGCAGTATTTT,CASGGGTTDTQYF
NA,NA,TRBV5-1,TRBJ1-3,TGCGCCAGCAGCTCTGACACCTCTGGAAACACCATATATTTT,CASSSDTSGNTIYF
NA,NA,TRBV4-3,TRBJ2-7,TGCGCCAGCAGCCAAGCGGGCGAGCAGTACTTC,CASSQAGEQYF
NA,NA,TRBV3-1/TRBV3-2,TRBJ1-1,TGTGCCAGCAGTCCCACGGGTCTGAACACTGAAGCTTTCTTT,CASSPTGLNTEAFF
once,NA,TRBV1,TRBJ2-3,TGCACCAGCAGCCACTTCGGGGGAGAGAGCACAGATACGCAGTATTTT,CTSSHFGGESTDTQYF
NA,TRBD1,TRBV5-1,TRBJ2-1,TGCGCCAGCAGCTTGGCAGGGGGTTTCTCCTACAATGAGCAGTTCTTC,CASSLAGGFSYNEQFF
NA,NA,TRBV7-9,TRBJ1-6,TGTGCCAGCAGCTTCGGTGATTCACCCCTCCACTTT,CASSFGDSPLHF
NA,TRBD1,TRBV19,TRBJ2-7,TGTGCCAGTAGTATTCGACAGGGTAACTACGAGCAGTACTTC,CASSIRQGNYEQYF
NA,NA,TRBV27,TRBJ1-5,TGTGCCAGCAGTTTAACTTATAGCAATCAGCCCCAGCATTTT,CASSLTYSNQPQHF
once,TRBD2,TRBV3-1/TRBV3-2,TRBJ2-1,TGTGCCAGCAGCCAAGATACGACTAGCGGGACTAAATACAATGAGCAGTTCTTC,CASSQDTTSGTKYNEQFF
NA,NA,TRBV5-4,TRBJ1-2,TGTGCCAGCAGCACTGACAGAAACTATGGCTACACCTTC,CASSTDRNYGYTF
NA,TRBD1,TRBV6-6,TRBJ1-2,TGTGCCAGCAGACCAGGGGGCCTTGGCTACACCTTC,CASRPGGLGYTF
NA,NA,TRBV4-2,TRBJ1-1,TGTGCCAGCAGCCAAGATAGGATCGGTCAGGCCAACACTGAAGCTTTCTTT,CASSQDRIGQANTEAFF
NA,TRBD1,TRBV6-5,TRBJ2-5,TGTGCCACCCGACAGGGAATGGTGACCCAGTACTTC,CATRQGMVTQYF
NA,TRBD2,TRBV19,TRBJ2-3,TGTGCCAGTAGAAATAGCGGGAGGGCCTGGGATACGCAGTATTTT,CASRNSGRAWDTQYF
NA,NA,TRBV9,TRBJ1-1,TGTGCCAGCAGCCCCCGAACAGGGTTTGGGGACACTGAAGCTTTCTTT,CASSPRTGFGDTEAFF
NA,TRBD1,TRBV18,TRBJ2-7,TGTGCCAGCTCGTCCGACAGGGGACCCTCCTACGAGCAGTACTTC,CASSSDRGPSYEQYF
NA,NA,TRBV2,TRBJ2-6,TGTGCCAGCAGTCCAGGGCTCTCTGGGGCCAACGTCCTGACTTTC,CASSPGLSGANVLTF